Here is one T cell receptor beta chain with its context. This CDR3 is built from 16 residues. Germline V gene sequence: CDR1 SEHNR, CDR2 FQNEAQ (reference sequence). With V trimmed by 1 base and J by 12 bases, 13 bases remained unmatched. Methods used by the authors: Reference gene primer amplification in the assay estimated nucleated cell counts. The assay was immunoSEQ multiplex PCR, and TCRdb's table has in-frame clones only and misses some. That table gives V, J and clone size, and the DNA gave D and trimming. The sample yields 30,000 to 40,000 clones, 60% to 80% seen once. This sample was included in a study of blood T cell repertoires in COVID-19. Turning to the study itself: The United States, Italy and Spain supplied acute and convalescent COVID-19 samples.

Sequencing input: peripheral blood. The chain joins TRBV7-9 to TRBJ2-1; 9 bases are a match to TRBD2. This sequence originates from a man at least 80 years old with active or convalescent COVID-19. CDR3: CASSLGYGGRALWQFF. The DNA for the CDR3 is TGTGCCAGCAGCTTAGGTTATGGCGGGAGGGCTCTTTGGCAGTTCTTC. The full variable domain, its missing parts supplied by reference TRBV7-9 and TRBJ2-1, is DTGVSQNPRHKITKRGQNVTFRCDPISEHNRLYWYRQTLGQGPEFLTYFQNEAQLEKSRLLSDRFSAERPKGSFSTLEIQRTEQGDSAMYLCASSLGYGGRALWQFFGPGTRLTVL.